This T cell receptor beta chain was retrieved from a study of CD8+ T cells in alopecia areata. Study conclusions and caveats: Normal scalp showed lower clonality than lesional scalp, especially alopecia totalis/universalis.

The germline V gene encodes CDR1 SGHDT and CDR2 YYEEEE. The CDR3 contains 16 residues. The junction had 9 bases not matched to a gene; V was cut back by 2 bases and J by 2 bases. Notes on this clone: What it binds is not known.

Cell sorting was applied to PBMCs, and CD4+ and CD8+ T cells were collected. cDNA prepared by RNA extraction and subsequent reverse transcription served as the template for sequencing. Clones were sequenced by immunoSEQ multiplex PCR, and TCRdb holds only the in-frame ones, with some missing. This table holds approximately 58,000 clones, around 44% found once. The sample taken for sequencing was NKG2D-low CD8+ T cells sorted from blood. V is TRBV5-6 and J is TRBJ2-7, with TRBD2 matching over 8 bases. This clonotype was sampled from a human donor with alopecia areata. The CDR3 reads CASSFLTSGPTYEQYF. The CDR3, as DNA: TGTGCCAGCAGCTTTTTAACTAGCGGCCCAACCTACGAGCAGTACTTC.